This passage covers 5 T cell receptor beta chains from one sample sequenced in a study of T cells after yellow fever vaccination. TCRdb fed the 5' RACE reads into MiXCR, producing one record per CDR3 protein. The repertoire holds some 350,000 distinct CDR3 sequences, with 4.1% as singletons. The sample in question was PBMCs, obtained 5 days after the yellow fever booster vaccination. These receptors were collected from a man between 18 and 35 years old who received the YFV17D yellow fever vaccine.

This clonotype was counted a few times. The V call is TRBV7-6, the J call TRBJ2-3, with TRBD2 matching over 11 bases. This CDR3 has 17 amino acids. V lost 6 bases, J lost 0 bases, and 8 bases stayed unmatched. The germline V gene has CDR1 SGHVS and CDR2 FNYEAQ. The CDR3 loop is CASRELAGESSTDTQYF. CDR3 bases: TGTGCCAGCAGGGAACTAGCGGGGGAATCTAGCACAGATACGCAGTATTTT.

This chain connects TRBV20-1 to TRBJ1-6; 10 bases line up with TRBD1. Germline V CDR1 and CDR2: DFQATT, SNEGSKA (reference sequence). The CDR3 sequence is 17 residues long. Here the CDR3 DNA reads TGCACCATCACCACCGATATATGGACAGGGGGTGTTTCACCCCTCCACTTT. Residues: CTITTDIWTGGVSPLHF.

This clonotype was seen only a few times. This chain links TRBV20-1 with TRBJ2-1; D gene unclear. CDR1 is DFQATT, CDR2 SNEGSKA, per germline (reference sequence). The CDR3 length is 11 residues. Trimming took off 6 bases at V and 5 bases at J, with 8 bases between the two ends. As DNA, the CDR3 is TGCAGTGCCAGTAACAACAATGAGCAGTTCTTC. Translated: CSASNNNEQFF.

This clonotype was seen more than once but under ten times. V and J are TRBV10-3 and TRBJ1-2; D is uncertain. V was clipped by 2 bases and J by 4 bases, with 8 bases between them. This CDR3 region has 13 residues. Germline CDR1 is ENHRY and CDR2 is SYGVKD. The CDR3 spells CAISEHGSYGYTF. The CDR3 region has the DNA TGTGCCATCAGTGAGCATGGGTCCTATGGCTACACCTTC.

This sequence joins TRBV12-3 or TRBV12-4 and TRBJ2-3, with D possibly matching TRBD1 (6 bases). V was cut by 7 bases and J by 1 base, with 15 bases left in between. The CDR3 loop spans 15 amino acids. The CDR3 sequence is CASKKTGPRTDTQYF. The CDR3 nucleotides read TGTGCCAGCAAAAAGACAGGTCCCCGCACAGATACGCAGTATTTT.